What follows are 12 T cell receptor beta chains derived from one specimen sequenced in a study of PD-1 blockade in classical Hodgkin lymphoma. Sequenced by immunoSEQ multiplex PCR; TCRdb stores in-frame clones only, minus some. The data show 15,000 to 25,000 clones, about 87% seen once. The time point is: cycle 4 day 1 (C4D1), after less than 7 weeks of nivolumab. Each and every patient relapsed after autologous stem cell transplantation, and patients got differing brentuximab vedotin exposure. Thawed PBMCs were the source of CD8+ T cells, obtained through magnetic negative selection. The sequencing used CD8+ T cells from blood, collected before the fourth cycle of nivolumab. All receptors come from a human donor with classical Hodgkin lymphoma.

The rearrangement uses TRBV2 and TRBJ2-3, with D unresolved. Deletions cut 4 bases from V and 1 base from J, with 12 bases between. The CDR3 contains 15 residues. From germline, CDR1 is SNHLY and CDR2 FYNNEI. Here the CDR3 DNA reads TGTGCCAGCAGTGTGTCTGGGTATGGCACAGATACGCAGTATTTT. Amino acids: CASSVSGYGTDTQYF.

CDR3 nucleotide sequence: TGTGCCAGCAGTGTTGACTCGTGGGAGCAGTACTTC. Its protein product is CASSVDSWEQYF. The V call is TRBV28, the J call TRBJ2-7; D is uncertain. Trimming cost V 5 bases and J 7 bases, with 12 bases left between them. Germline CDR1 is MDHEN and CDR2 is SYDVKM. The CDR3 extends over 12 amino acids. The complete variable domain, with remaining parts taken from reference TRBV28 and TRBJ2-7, reads DVKVTQSSRYLVKRTGEKVFLECVQDMDHENMFWYRQDPGLGLRLIYFSYDVKMKEKGDIPEGYSVSREKKERFSLILESASTNQTSMYLCASSVDSWEQYFGPGTRLTVT.

The rearrangement links TRBV27 to TRBJ2-5; TRBD2 matches 13 bases. This CDR3 is built from 15 residues. The J segment lost 4 bases and the V segment lost 6 bases, leaving 5 bases of the junction unmatched. The germline V gene has CDR1 MNHEY and CDR2 SMNVEV (reference sequence). The CDR3 loop is CASRPGTSGIETQYF. DNA of the CDR3: TGTGCCAGCAGACCTGGGACTAGCGGGATAGAGACCCAGTACTTC.

This clone has more than one count but fewer than ten. V and J are TRBV28 and TRBJ1-1, with D possibly being TRBD1 (5 bases). V was pared by 3 bases and J by 3 bases, with 11 bases between. The CDR3 runs 14 residues. Per germline, CDR1 MDHEN and CDR2 SYDVKM. CDR3 residues: CASSFRKGDTEAFF. The CDR3, as DNA: TGTGCCAGCAGTTTCAGGAAAGGGGACACTGAAGCTTTCTTT.

The chain recombines TRBV6-5 with TRBJ1-1; a possible D gene is TRBD1 (6 bases). The CDR3 length is 13 residues. Germline CDR1 MNHEY, CDR2 SVGAGI. Trimming took 4 bases from V and 7 from J, leaving 13 bases between them. The CDR3 nucleotides are TGTGCCAGCAGTTTTAGCCAGGGGCTTGAAGCTTTCTTT. This translates into CASSFSQGLEAFF.

The chain carries TRBV29-1 and TRBJ2-2; D not certain. Germline V gene sequence: CDR1 SQVTM, CDR2 ANQGSEA. The CDR3 is 12 amino acids. V shed 4 bases and J shed 4 bases, with 7 bases lying between them. The CDR3 region has the DNA TGCAGCGTTGCTGGCTCCACCGGGGAGCTGTTTTTT. Translating gives CSVAGSTGELFF.

The chain uses TRBV7-9 and TRBJ1-1; maybe TRBD1 (6 bases). V lost 5 bases and J lost 1, with 17 bases in between. The CDR3 sequence is 16 residues long. Germline V CDR1 and CDR2: SEHNR, FQNEAQ (reference sequence). The CDR3 coding sequence is TGTGCCAGCAGCCCCAGAATTGACAGGAGGAACACTGAAGCTTTCTTT. Its protein product is CASSPRIDRRNTEAFF.

CDR3 amino acids: CASSLDSRLAGEETQYF. CDR3 DNA sequence: TGTGCCAGCAGTTTAGACTCCCGACTAGCGGGAGAAGAGACCCAGTACTTC. This chain uses TRBV28 with TRBJ2-5; 12 bases line up with TRBD2. There are 17 residues in the CDR3. The junction had 7 bases not matched to a gene; V was cut back by 2 bases and J by 3 bases. The germline CDR1 and CDR2 sequences are MDHEN and SYDVKM.

This clone occurred a few times. The chain links TRBV27 to TRBJ1-2; a possible D gene is TRBD1 (5 bases). The CDR3 totals 14 residues. Looked up from germline, CDR1 is MNHEY and CDR2 is SMNVEV (reference sequence). V lost 0 bases, J lost 5 bases, and 10 bases lay in between. Written as DNA, the CDR3 is TGTGCCAGCAGTTTATCGACAGAGAGTTATGGCTACACCTTC. It specifies CASSLSTESYGYTF.

The chain carries TRBV28 and TRBJ1-1; D is undetermined. V shed 2 bases and J shed 1 base, with 8 bases lying between them. The CDR3 is 14 residues long. Germline V gene sequence: CDR1 MDHEN, CDR2 SYDVKM. DNA of the CDR3: TGTGCCAGCAGTTTAACTCGGTCGAACACTGAAGCTTTCTTT. Translating gives CASSLTRSNTEAFF. Full variable domain (remainder filled in from reference TRBV28 and TRBJ1-1): DVKVTQSSRYLVKRTGEKVFLECVQDMDHENMFWYRQDPGLGLRLIYFSYDVKMKEKGDIPEGYSVSREKKERFSLILESASTNQTSMYLCASSLTRSNTEAFFGQGTRLTVV.

Concerning this clone: Its ends do not fully match the called genes, so a read error is possible. The chain employs TRBV6-1 and TRBJ2-1; the D is unclear. The CDR3 is made up of 9 amino acids. Germline CDR1 and CDR2: MNHNS and SASEGT. CDR3 region: CASSDRRVF. CDR3 sequence (DNA): TGTGCCAGCAGTGACAGAAGGGTCTTC.

This chain uses TRBV28 with TRBJ1-2, with TRBD1 identical over 7 bases. The CDR3 runs 14 residues. V was pared by 5 bases and J by 6 bases, with 9 bases of the junction left unmatched. Germline values: CDR1 MDHEN, CDR2 SYDVKM. CDR3 amino acids: CASSEAGTENGYTF. The CDR3 nucleotides are TGTGCCAGCAGTGAAGCCGGGACAGAGAATGGCTACACCTTC.